The 6 T cell receptor beta chains given below trace back to one sample, sequenced in a study of blood T cell repertoires in COVID-19. The repertoire was sequenced with immunoSEQ multiplex PCR; TCRdb's copy has only in-frame clones and lacks some. The sample consists of 200,000 to 300,000 clones, roughly 87% of them appearing once. The sample comprised peripheral blood. The receptor set was obtained from a human donor in a cohort sampled during active COVID-19.

The chain employs TRBV9 and TRBJ1-2; no clear D. Trimming removed 4 bases from V and 10 bases from J, with 23 bases in between. Germline V gene sequence: CDR1 SGDLS, CDR2 YYNGEE. CDR3 size: 15 residues. The CDR3 sequence is CASSSGEAGSYPYTF. The DNA for the CDR3 is TGTGCCAGCAGCTCCGGTGAAGCGGGGAGTTACCCCTACACCTTC.

The V and J genes are TRBV10-2 and TRBJ1-5, with TRBD1 matching 7 bases. From germline, CDR1 is WSHSY and CDR2 SAAADI. The ends lost 6 bases at V and 3 bases at J; junction bases unmatched: 2. CDR3 length equals 13 residues. DNA for the CDR3: TGCGCCAGCAGGGACAGGCACAATCAGCCCCAGCATTTT. It yields the protein CASRDRHNQPQHF.

V is TRBV4-3 and J is TRBJ1-6; a possible D gene is TRBD1 (6 bases). There are 17 residues in the CDR3. The V gene lost 0 bases and the J gene lost 1 base, with 10 bases spanning the gap. Germline V gene data show CDR1 as LGHNA and CDR2 as YSLEER. CDR3 region: CASSQDRGASYNSPLHF. The CDR3 DNA sequence: TGCGCCAGCAGCCAAGACAGGGGCGCTTCCTATAATTCACCCCTCCACTTT.

This clone was seen just once. The V gene is TRBV6-4, the J gene TRBJ2-2, with D tentatively TRBD2 (6 bases). CDR1 is MRHNA and CDR2 is SNTAGT in the germline V gene. The V and J ends lost 5 bases and 3 bases respectively, with 10 bases between them. This CDR3 contains 14 residues. The DNA of the CDR3 is TGTGCCAGCAGTCGAAGGAGGGACACCGGGGAGCTGTTTTTT. Amino acid sequence: CASSRRRDTGELFF.

This chain joins TRBV27 and TRBJ2-7; a weak D match, TRBD1 (6 bases). There are 15 residues in the CDR3. Trimming shortened V by 5 bases and J by 1 base, and 15 bases separated the two germline ends. CDR1 is MNHEY and CDR2 is SMNVEV in the germline V gene (reference sequence). This chain's CDR3 is CASSPQPTGSYEQYF. For the CDR3, the DNA is TGTGCCAGCAGTCCTCAGCCCACAGGGTCCTACGAGCAGTACTTC.

The chain carries TRBV30 and TRBJ1-1; D is unresolved. The V gene's germline CDR1 is GTSNPN and CDR2 SVGIG (reference sequence). CDR3 length: 12 amino acids. Between the trimmed V and J ends, which lost 5 bases and 0 bases, there was a span of 7 bases. The CDR3 sequence is CAWGRLNTEAFF. The DNA of the CDR3 is TGTGCCTGGGGACGGTTGAACACTGAAGCTTTCTTT.